The 23 T cell receptor beta chains below all came from one sample that was sequenced in a study of blood T cell repertoires in COVID-19. This table comes from immunoSEQ multiplex PCR, and its TCRdb copy is limited to in-frame clones, with some not included. Here the sample spans more than 350,000 clones, about 88% being singletons. The material sequenced was PBMCs or T cells enriched from blood (not recorded which). The receptors were sampled from a young woman who had been exposed to COVID-19.

This clone occurred once. V is TRBV7-9 and J is TRBJ2-1, with TRBD2 matching 8 bases. Germline values: CDR1 SEHNR, CDR2 FQNEAQ (reference sequence). The V segment lost 2 bases and the J segment 4 bases; nucleotides outside the gene matches: 10. The CDR3 sequence is 17 residues long. The CDR3 spells CASSLKVVAGSYNEQFF. In DNA form, the CDR3 reads TGTGCCAGCAGCTTAAAGGTAGTAGCGGGAAGTTACAATGAGCAGTTCTTC.

The CDR3 bases are TGTGCCAGCAGCCAAGAGCCCAGGCCATTCTCTGGGGCCAACGTCCTGACTTTC. Its protein product is CASSQEPRPFSGANVLTF. The rearrangement uses TRBV3-1 (or the pseudogene TRBV3-2) and TRBJ2-6; D gene ambiguous. Trimming shortened V by 0 bases and J by 0 bases, and 12 bases separated the two germline ends. The length of the CDR3 is 18 residues. Germline-derived CDR1 and CDR2 are LGHDT and YNNKEL (reference sequence).

The chain links TRBV7-9 to TRBJ2-3; D gene ambiguous. The CDR3 consists of 11 residues. Trimming left V 5 bases short and J 3 bases short, with 3 bases between. Per germline, CDR1 SEHNR and CDR2 FQNEAQ (reference sequence). The CDR3 coding sequence is TGTGCCAGCAGCCCGACAGATACGCAGTATTTT. The encoded protein is CASSPTDTQYF.

This chain links TRBV18 with TRBJ1-2; no reliable D call. There are 16 residues in the CDR3. Germline CDR1 and CDR2: KGHSH and LQKENI. V gave up 3 bases and J gave up 4 bases, with 18 bases separating them. The CDR3: CASSPEDGAIGYGYTF. Written as DNA, the CDR3 is TGTGCCAGCTCACCGGAAGACGGAGCCATCGGCTATGGCTACACCTTC.

The chain employs TRBV7-2 and TRBJ1-2; 9 bases map to TRBD1. This CDR3 comprises 15 residues. CDR1 SGHTA and CDR2 FQGNSA come from the germline V gene. The V gene end was trimmed by 3 bases and the J gene end by 3 bases; junction bases not matched to a gene: 5. The DNA for the CDR3 is TGTGCCAGCAGCTTGGACAGGGGACTCGACTATGGCTACACCTTC. Its translation: CASSLDRGLDYGYTF.

This sequence joins TRBV4-1 and TRBJ2-5; 8 nucleotides match TRBD1. CDR3 length: 16 amino acids. The ends lost 6 bases at V and 4 bases at J; junction bases unmatched: 13. Germline CDR1 reads MGHRA; CDR2 reads YSYEKL. Here the CDR3 DNA reads TGCGCCAGCAGGGCCACGGGACAGGCATTACCAGAGACCCAGTACTTC. It specifies CASRATGQALPETQYF.

This clone was recorded once. The chain has TRBV6-5 and TRBJ2-1, with a tentative D call TRBD2 (6 bases). This CDR3 comprises 12 residues. V lost 7 bases, J lost 6 bases, and 10 bases lay in between. Germline CDR1 is MNHEY and CDR2 is SVGAGI. The CDR3 DNA reads TGTGCCAGCATGGGGGAGGTCAATGAGCAGTTCTTC. Translation: CASMGEVNEQFF.

The genes are TRBV7-3 and TRBJ2-5, with D unclear. This CDR3 spans 13 amino acids. Deletions cut 8 bases from V and 8 bases from J, with 18 bases between. CDR1 is SGHTA, CDR2 FQGTGA, per germline. The CDR3 here is CASSIGESATQYF. In DNA, the CDR3 is TGTGCCAGCTCCATAGGAGAATCGGCAACCCAGTACTTC.

J is TRBJ2-7 and V is TRBV28; 9 bases fit TRBD1. J lost 3 bases, V lost 5 bases, and 11 bases had no gene match. The CDR3 spans 16 residues. Germline V gene sequence: CDR1 MDHEN, CDR2 SYDVKM. The CDR3 reads CASSLGTRTGVYEQYF. In DNA, the CDR3 is TGTGCCAGCAGTCTGGGAACCCGGACAGGGGTCTACGAGCAGTACTTC. Using reference TRBV28 and TRBJ2-7 for the parts outside the CDR3, the full variable domain is DVKVTQSSRYLVKRTGEKVFLECVQDMDHENMFWYRQDPGLGLRLIYFSYDVKMKEKGDIPEGYSVSREKKERFSLILESASTNQTSMYLCASSLGTRTGVYEQYFGPGTRLTVT.

This clone has only a few counts. The CDR3 spells CASSPKTGLANYGYTF. CDR3 DNA sequence: TGTGCCAGCAGTCCTAAAACAGGCTTAGCTAACTATGGCTACACCTTC. V usage is TRBV27 and J usage is TRBJ1-2; a possible D gene is TRBD1 (5 bases). The CDR3 sequence is 16 residues long. V lost 5 bases to trimming and J lost 0 bases, with 16 bases between them. The germline gives CDR1 MNHEY, CDR2 SMNVEV (reference sequence).

The rearrangement uses TRBV7-2 and TRBJ2-7, with a tentative D call TRBD2 (6 bases). Germline V gene data show CDR1 as SGHTA and CDR2 as FQGNSA. V was cut by 6 bases and J by 0 bases, with 15 bases left in between. CDR3 length: 15 amino acids. In DNA form, the CDR3 reads TGTGCCAGCAGTGACGGGGGACCAAGCTCCTACGAGCAGTACTTC. It yields the protein CASSDGGPSSYEQYF.

The chain joins TRBV7-8 to TRBJ1-4; 10 positions agree with TRBD1. Germline V lookup: CDR1 SGHVS, CDR2 FQNEAQ. The V segment lost 5 bases and the J segment 6 bases; nucleotides outside the gene matches: 9. CDR3 length: 16 residues. The CDR3: CASSPDRGQGDEKLFF. CDR3 nucleotides: TGTGCCAGCAGCCCCGACAGGGGGCAGGGCGATGAAAAACTGTTTTTT.

The V call is TRBV27, the J call TRBJ2-4; D perhaps matches TRBD2 (6 bases). In germline, CDR1 is MNHEY, CDR2 SMNVEV (reference sequence). This CDR3 has 12 residues. Trimming took 6 bases from V and 7 from J, leaving 10 bases between them. CDR3 protein: CASSPGGNIQYF. DNA of the CDR3: TGTGCCAGCAGCCCTGGAGGGAACATTCAGTACTTC.

The chain is built from TRBV28 and TRBJ1-4; D possibly corresponds to TRBD1 (6 bases). This CDR3 is built from 14 residues. The V end lost 5 bases, the J end lost 5 bases, and 12 bases lay between the germline ends. Germline V gene sequence: CDR1 MDHEN, CDR2 SYDVKM. The CDR3 loop is CASSPGQWNEKLFF. The CDR3 DNA reads TGTGCCAGCAGTCCCGGACAGTGGAATGAAAAACTGTTTTTT.

The chain combines TRBV5-4 with TRBJ2-2; 10 nucleotides agree with TRBD2. This CDR3 has 18 amino acids. CDR1 is SGHNT and CDR2 is YYREEE in the germline V gene (reference sequence). J gave up 1 base and V 0 bases, and 6 bases lay outside the gene matches. The CDR3 nucleotides read TGTGCCAGCAGCTTGGAGCTAGCGGGGGATAGGAACACCGGGGAGCTGTTTTTT. As protein: CASSLELAGDRNTGELFF.

The gene calls are TRBV6-5 and TRBJ1-6; D gene ambiguous. The V gene lost 2 bases and the J gene lost 10 bases, with 15 bases spanning the gap. This CDR3 has 15 residues. CDR1 is MNHEY, CDR2 SVGAGI, per germline. The CDR3: CASSYGDRADSPLHF. The CDR3 region has the DNA TGTGCCAGCAGTTACGGGGATAGAGCGGACTCACCCCTCCACTTT.

This clone was counted once. This sequence joins TRBV28 and TRBJ2-3; TRBD2 might be the D (6 bases). Trimming removed 5 bases from V and 0 bases from J, with 15 bases in between. This CDR3 spans 16 amino acids. CDR1 is MDHEN, CDR2 SYDVKM, per germline. The CDR3 region is CASSPYPSGSTDTQYF. CDR3 DNA: TGTGCCAGCAGTCCCTACCCAAGCGGGAGCACAGATACGCAGTATTTT.

CDR3 residues: CASSMGGLAGGGFYEQYF. The CDR3, as DNA: TGTGCCAGTAGTATGGGGGGACTAGCGGGAGGTGGATTCTACGAGCAGTACTTC. This chain links TRBV19 with TRBJ2-7, with 15 nucleotides matching TRBD2. Germline CDR1 reads LNHDA; CDR2 reads SQIVND (reference sequence). The CDR3 covers 18 residues. V gave up 3 bases and J gave up 3 bases; unmatched junction bases: 9. The full variable domain, its missing parts supplied by reference TRBV19 and TRBJ2-7, is DGGITQSPKYLFRKEGQNVTLSCEQNLNHDAMYWYRQDPGQGLRLIYYSQIVNDFQKGDIAEGYSVSREKKESFPLTVTSAQKNPTAFYLCASSMGGLAGGGFYEQYFGPGTRLTVT.

The CDR3 DNA sequence: TGTGCCAGCAGCATCGAGCGGGGCGCAAACTATGGCTACACCTTC. Translation gives CASSIERGANYGYTF. The chain links TRBV9 to TRBJ1-2; D is perhaps TRBD1 (5 bases). This CDR3 contains 15 residues. Trimming removed 4 bases from V and 2 bases from J, with 15 bases in between. From germline, CDR1 is SGDLS and CDR2 YYNGEE.

This clone was seen more than once but under ten times. V is TRBV14 and J is TRBJ1-1; 8 bases map to TRBD1. With V trimmed by 3 bases and J by 8 bases, 11 bases remained unmatched. CDR3 length: 15 amino acids. CDR1 is SGHDN, CDR2 FVKESK, per germline. The DNA for the CDR3 is TGTGCCAGCAGCCAGACATCGACAGGGGCCGGAGAAGCTTTCTTT. This translates into CASSQTSTGAGEAFF.

The genes are TRBV4-1 and TRBJ2-7; 9 nucleotides line up with TRBD1. Germline CDR1 MGHRA, CDR2 YSYEKL. The CDR3 contains 14 residues. V trimming: 4 bases; J trimming: 3 bases; junction bases outside the gene matches: 4. The CDR3, as DNA: TGCGCCAGCAGCCTCCGGGACAGGGACTACGAGCAGTACTTC. The encoded protein is CASSLRDRDYEQYF.

The V call is TRBV6-5, the J call TRBJ1-5; 7 bases agree with TRBD1. After removal of 8 bases from V and 3 bases from J, the junction contained 4 bases not matched to a gene. The CDR3 has 13 amino acids. Germline V CDR1 and CDR2: MNHEY, SVGAGI. CDR3 sequence reads: CASRGQVNQPQHF. The DNA of the CDR3 is TGTGCCAGCCGAGGACAGGTCAATCAGCCCCAGCATTTT.

The chain has TRBV7-3 and TRBJ2-5; 9 bases agree with TRBD2. Germline-derived CDR1 and CDR2 are SGHTA and FQGTGA. After removal of 4 bases from V and 4 bases from J, the junction contained 4 bases not matched to a gene. CDR3 length: 14 residues. CDR3 in DNA: TGTGCCAGCAGCTATCAAGCGGGGGGAGAGACCCAGTACTTC. Translation: CASSYQAGGETQYF.